Given below is one TCR beta chain in context. There are 14 residues in the CDR3. Trimming removed 2 bases from V and 10 bases from J, with 15 bases in between. Germline V gene lookup returns CDR1 SNHLY and CDR2 FYNNEI. This sample is drawn from a study of shared clonotypes between healthy human individuals. Generated by immunoSEQ multiplex PCR, the TCRdb table keeps only in-frame clones and is missing some. This sample has roughly 170,000 clones, with approximately 61% found just once. The chain uses TRBV2 and TRBJ2-1; D not certain. The sequenced sample consisted of memory CD4+ T cells sorted from blood. Subset in this sample: CD45RA-negative fraction. This clonotype originated in a man aged 30 to 45 in good health. The DNA for the CDR3 is TGTGCCAGCAGTGAATTGACCTTCTTAGGGGAGCAGTTCTTC. Amino acids: CASSELTFLGEQFF.